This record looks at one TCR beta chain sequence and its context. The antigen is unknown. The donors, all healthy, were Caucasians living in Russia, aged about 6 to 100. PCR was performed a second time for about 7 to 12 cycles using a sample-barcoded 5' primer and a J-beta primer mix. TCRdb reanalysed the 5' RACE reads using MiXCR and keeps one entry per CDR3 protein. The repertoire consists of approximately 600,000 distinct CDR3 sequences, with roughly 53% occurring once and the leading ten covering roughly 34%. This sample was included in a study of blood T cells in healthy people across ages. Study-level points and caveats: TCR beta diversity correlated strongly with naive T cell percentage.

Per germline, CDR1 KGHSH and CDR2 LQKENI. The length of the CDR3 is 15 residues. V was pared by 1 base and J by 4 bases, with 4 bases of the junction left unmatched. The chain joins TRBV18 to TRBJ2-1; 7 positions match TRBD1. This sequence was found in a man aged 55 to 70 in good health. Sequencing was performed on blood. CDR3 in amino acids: CASSPQGATYNEQFF. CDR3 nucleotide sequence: TGTGCCAGCTCACCACAGGGGGCGACGTACAATGAGCAGTTCTTC.